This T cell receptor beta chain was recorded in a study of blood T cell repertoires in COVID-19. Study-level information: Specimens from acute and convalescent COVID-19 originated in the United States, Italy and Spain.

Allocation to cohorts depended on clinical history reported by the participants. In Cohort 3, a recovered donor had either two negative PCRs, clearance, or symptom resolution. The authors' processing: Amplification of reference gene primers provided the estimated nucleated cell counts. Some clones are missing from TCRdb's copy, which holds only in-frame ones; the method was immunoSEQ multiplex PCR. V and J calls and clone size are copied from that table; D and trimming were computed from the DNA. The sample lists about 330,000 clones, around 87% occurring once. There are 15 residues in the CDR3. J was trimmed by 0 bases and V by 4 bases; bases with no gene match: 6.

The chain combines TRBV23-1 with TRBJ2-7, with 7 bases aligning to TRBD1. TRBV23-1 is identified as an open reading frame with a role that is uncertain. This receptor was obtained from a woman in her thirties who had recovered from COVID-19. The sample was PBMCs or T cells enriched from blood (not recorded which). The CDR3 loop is CASSLGQCNSYEQYF. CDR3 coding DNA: TGCGCCAGCAGTCTGGGACAGTGCAACTCCTACGAGCAGTACTTC.